The sequence of this TCR beta chain was determined in a study of T cells in Graves' hyperthyroidism and ophthalmopathy (dated by TCRdb to about 2019). For the wider study: Peripheral blood samples were taken at initial diagnosis, before any treatment was given. A discovery cohort of about a hundred patients, roughly 40 with Graves' ophthalmopathy and 55 to 60 with stable Graves' hyperthyroidism, was used to find distinguishing TCR V-J signatures. An independent validation cohort of around 19 hyperthyroidism patients and over 15 patients who later progressed to ophthalmopathy tested prospective prediction of ophthalmopathy. The 100 or so discovery patients were randomly split 7:3 into training and test sets. Thyroid tissue and blood T-cell repertoires from over 5 Graves' hyperthyroidism patients were also compared in the study. After blood sampling, hyperthyroidism patients were treated with methimazole at a starting dose of 30 mg daily, and ophthalmopathy patients were treated with high-dose intravenous methylprednisolone. TCR Vbeta CDR3 sequencing of 120 to 150 peripheral blood samples (under 45 ophthalmopathy, roughly 72 hyperthyroidism and about 17 progressor patients) is reported in the paper. What the authors observed across the whole study: Sample size was not statistically predetermined, and blinding of investigators to group allocation was not performed. Most expanded thyroid clonotypes (frequency above 0.001) were also detected in blood, suggesting blood repertoires may reflect thyroid immune responses. In validation, the model predicted progression to ophthalmopathy a median of approximately 6.6 months before onset, with 65% to 71% sensitivity and about 72% specificity. Ophthalmopathy was separated from stable hyperthyroidism by a 13 V-J signature model, with 85% to 90% sensitivity and approximately 81% specificity obtained in cross-validation and 80%/75% obtained in testing.

V loses 4 bases, J loses 4 bases, and the germline ends lie 13 bases apart. Including the terminal cysteine and phenylalanine, the CDR3 comprises 14 residues. This entry keeps only the CDR3 DNA: 42 bases, framed from base 1. From a lookup of the germline V gene, CDR1 and CDR2 are MDHEN and SYDVKM. This clonotype has ten or more counts. Its specific antigen is unknown. Nothing much larger sits one base from this clone, and base qualities are not available. Ophthalmopathy patients had moderately to severely active disease, Clinical Activity Score of at least 3, NOSPECS grade of at least 4, and duration under 3 months. Exclusion was applied to patients with uncontrolled infections, other autoimmune diseases, pregnancy or lactation. Clinical symptoms, serum thyroxine and TRAb, thyroid ultrasound, and orbital computed tomography formed the basis for the diagnoses. PBMCs were separated from under 12 ml of fresh peripheral blood using Ficoll-Paque density gradient centrifugation. Total RNA was extracted with Trizol reagent, and quality was checked on an Agilent 2100 Bioanalyzer.

TCR beta CDR3 regions were amplified from RNA transcripts. The TCR CDR3 was subjected to a first round of RT-PCR using the HTBI primer set and the Qiagen OneStep RT-PCR kit. The libraries were constructed in a second round of multiplex PCR and then size-selected and purified. The libraries were sequenced on an Illumina HiSeq2000 using paired-end 100 bp reads. Per the authors' processing: SOAPnuke was used to process the raw data, removing reads that contained adapters or uncalled bases, had a mean Phred below 15, or lacked an exact match to the constant primer or identifier. High-quality paired reads were merged using COPE v1.2.5, and each unique nucleotide sequence was defined as a clonotype. MiTCR v1.1 was used to align clonotypes to the IMGT TRBV, TRBD and TRBJ reference segments. The analysis included only V-J combinations with a frequency above 0.0001, which together covered 99% to 99.2% of the repertoires. A TCS score was defined as the ratio between F50 (clonal expansion) and ExV (chaos), using BLOSUM62-based TCRdist between CDR3 peptides within each V-J. Welch's t-statistics and random forest reduced 500 to 550 V-J features to some 14, which were used in a naive Bayes classifier (R e1071). Using fastp trimming at Q25 and MiXCR clonotype assembly, TCRdb reanalyzed the public sequencing data and kept in-frame beta chains. Entries that share a CDR3 protein sequence are merged under the most common genes and DNA. TCRdb, not the original authors, processed these V and J calls. A total of 450,000 to 650,000 distinct CDR3 sequences appear in this sample, 14% of them only once. Roughly 7% of the sample is held by the ten biggest clonotypes.

The sequence joins TRBV28 to TRBJ2-5, and TRBD1 may be the D gene, going by 6 matching bases. The sequencing input was blood. The sequence was collected from a young woman with Graves' ophthalmopathy. The CDR3 in this case is CASSWEQGRETQYF. The DNA reads TGTGCCAGCAGTTGGGAACAGGGTCGAGAGACCCAGTACTTC.